The present T cell receptor (beta chain) was sequenced within a study of blood T cell repertoires in COVID-19. This clone was seen once. TCRdb's copy holds only in-frame clones and misses some; the assay was immunoSEQ multiplex PCR. The sample has approximately 97,000 clones, around four fifths seen once. In germline, CDR1 is SNHLY, CDR2 FYNNEI. CDR3 size: 15 residues. With V trimmed by 0 bases and J by 8 bases, 4 bases remained unmatched. The sequence came from a man between 40 and 49 years old with active or convalescent COVID-19. V gene TRBV2 combines with J gene TRBJ2-5, with TRBD2 identical over 12 bases. The sample was peripheral blood. The CDR3 nucleotides read TGTGCCAGCAGTGAAGCAGTGACTAGCGGGGGAACCCAGTACTTC. Translation gives CASSEAVTSGGTQYF. Complete variable domain (other parts from reference TRBV2 and TRBJ2-5): EPEVTQTPSHQVTQMGQEVILRCVPISNHLYFYWYRQILGQKVEFLVSFYNNEISEKSEIFDDQFSVERPDGSNFTLKIRSTKLEDSAMYFCASSEAVTSGGTQYFGPGTRLLVL.